The T cell receptor (beta chain) under discussion was sequenced for a study of T-cell reconstitution after alpha-beta-depleted transplantation in children. As it was prepared, the TCRbeta library received unique molecular identifiers. In TCRdb, the PCR reads were re-called with MiXCR into one record per CDR3 protein. The sample lists approximately 350,000 distinct CDR3 sequences, 13% occurring once. The CDR3 sequence is 17 residues long. V shed 0 bases and J shed 10 bases, with 22 bases lying between them. Germline values: CDR1 KGHSH, CDR2 LQKENI. The starting material was PBMCs, obtained from the stem cell graft. This rearrangement joins TRBV18 to TRBJ2-1, with a tentative D call TRBD2 (7 bases). The origin of this receptor is a human donor who donated a stem cell graft to a child with Fanconi anemia. The CDR3, as DNA: TGTGCCAGCTCACCACCGGTTGGGGGGGGGCCGAGAAGGGAGCAGTTCTTC. Translation gives CASSPPVGGGPRREQFF.